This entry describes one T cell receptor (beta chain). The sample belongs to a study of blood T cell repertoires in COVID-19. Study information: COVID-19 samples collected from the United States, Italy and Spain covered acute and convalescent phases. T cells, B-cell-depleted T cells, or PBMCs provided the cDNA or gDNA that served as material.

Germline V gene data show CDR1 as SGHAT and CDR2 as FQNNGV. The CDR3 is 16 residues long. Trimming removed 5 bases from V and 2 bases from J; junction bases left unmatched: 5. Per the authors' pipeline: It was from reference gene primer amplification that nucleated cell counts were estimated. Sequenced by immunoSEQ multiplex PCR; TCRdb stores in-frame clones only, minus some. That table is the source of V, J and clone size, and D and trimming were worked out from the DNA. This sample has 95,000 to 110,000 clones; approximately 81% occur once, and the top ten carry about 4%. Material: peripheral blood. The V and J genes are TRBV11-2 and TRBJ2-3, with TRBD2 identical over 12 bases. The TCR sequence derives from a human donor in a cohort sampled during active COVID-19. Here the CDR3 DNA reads TGTGCCAGCAGCGTCCTAGCGGGAGGGTACACAGATACGCAGTATTTT. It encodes CASSVLAGGYTDTQYF. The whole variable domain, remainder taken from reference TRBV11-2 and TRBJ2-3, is EAGVAQSPRYKIIEKRQSVAFWCNPISGHATLYWYQQILGQGPKLLIQFQNNGVVDDSQLPKDRFSAERLKGVDSTLKIQPAKLEDSAVYLCASSVLAGGYTDTQYFGPGTRLTVL.